These T cell receptor beta chains were read from a single sample in a study of cytomegalovirus exposure and HLA in healthy donors. The assay was immunoSEQ multiplex PCR, and TCRdb's table has in-frame clones only and misses some. The sample contains about 89,000 clones, roughly three quarters of which appear only once. Source material: PBMCs. The receptor source for this set is a man under 40 in good health and CMV-seronegative. Each CDR3 is given with its conserved first and last residue. Clone size, where shown, is once, few, many, or a class for clones that have expanded.

V: TRBV11-2
J: TRBJ2-7
size: .
CDR3: CASSLDLGGYEQYF

V: TRBV5-5
J: TRBJ2-7
size: .
CDR3: CASSMGWTVREQYF

V: TRBV7-9
J: TRBJ2-1
size: few
CDR3: CASSWGETPYNEQFF

V: TRBV5-6
J: TRBJ2-7
size: .
CDR3: CASSSGTGVAYEQYF

V: TRBV5-6
J: TRBJ1-2
size: .
CDR3: CASSLGQGIYGYTF

V: TRBV27
J: TRBJ2-2
size: .
CDR3: CASSLSGVTNTGELFF

V: TRBV28
J: TRBJ2-7
size: .
CDR3: CASSFGGDAYEQYF

V: TRBV7-9
J: TRBJ1-1
size: .
CDR3: CASRPDRWDTEAFF

V: TRBV28
J: TRBJ1-1
size: .
CDR3: CATQTGHSPMNTEAFF

V: TRBV9
J: TRBJ2-7
size: .
CDR3: CASSASGGNYEQYF

V: TRBV5-1
J: TRBJ1-2
size: .
CDR3: CASSLGQGNGYTF

V: TRBV7-6
J: TRBJ2-7
size: .
CDR3: CASSLGGPGLGYEQYF

V: TRBV27
J: TRBJ1-2
size: .
CDR3: CASSLGGRSYGYTF

V: TRBV5-1
J: TRBJ2-2
size: once
CDR3: CASSPGGSNTGELFF

V: TRBV7-2
J: TRBJ1-4
size: .
CDR3: CASSPDRGNEKLFF

V: TRBV18
J: TRBJ1-1
size: .
CDR3: CASSPFSQGAGMNTEAFF

V: TRBV2
J: TRBJ1-5
size: .
CDR3: CASSERGRGQPQHF

V: TRBV29-1
J: TRBJ2-7
size: .
CDR3: CSVYTYYEQYF

V: TRBV7-2
J: TRBJ1-1
size: once
CDR3: CASSLARWGRGRDTEAFF

V: TRBV11-2
J: TRBJ1-2
size: .
CDR3: CASSPQGISYTF

V: TRBV9
J: TRBJ1-5
size: few
CDR3: CASSRSGNGNQPQHF

V: TRBV10-3
J: TRBJ1-5
size: .
CDR3: CAISESSGQQPQHF

V: TRBV9
J: TRBJ2-1
size: .
CDR3: CASSVARDRDNEQFF

V: TRBV19
J: TRBJ1-5
size: .
CDR3: CASQRGGKGQPQHF

V: TRBV9
J: TRBJ1-6
size: once
CDR3: CASSVAADRGGSPLHF

V: TRBV5-8
J: TRBJ1-2
size: few
CDR3: CASSPFRGGYTF

V: TRBV15
J: TRBJ1-4
size: few
CDR3: CATSRAEKLFF

V: TRBV5-5
J: TRBJ2-7
size: .
CDR3: CASRSAGVSYEQYF

V: TRBV18
J: TRBJ2-2
size: once
CDR3: CASSSGTGSTGELFF

V: TRBV30
J: TRBJ1-3
size: few
CDR3: CAWSLSRYSGNTIYF

V: TRBV9
J: TRBJ2-1
size: once
CDR3: CASSPWGLAGGPAYNEQFF

V: TRBV7-2
J: TRBJ2-3
size: .
CDR3: CASSLTGPSTDTQYF

V: TRBV7-3
J: TRBJ1-1
size: .
CDR3: CASSAQGWNTEAFF

V: TRBV4-2
J: TRBJ1-3
size: .
CDR3: CASSQGPGGSPGNTIYF

V: TRBV27
J: TRBJ1-2
size: .
CDR3: CASSPRGGVYGYTF

V: TRBV9
J: TRBJ1-2
size: .
CDR3: CASSVGGDYGYTF

V: TRBV30
J: TRBJ1-3
size: .
CDR3: CAWSVWGGISGNTIYF

V: TRBV15
J: TRBJ1-6
size: .
CDR3: CATSRTGPSFYNSPLHF

V: TRBV7-8
J: TRBJ2-7
size: .
CDR3: CASSLVLAPVYEQYF

V: TRBV2
J: TRBJ2-1
size: .
CDR3: CASSQNSGGDYNEQFF

V: TRBV6-5
J: TRBJ2-7
size: .
CDR3: CASSKLAGVNYEQYF

V: TRBV29-1
J: TRBJ1-2
size: few
CDR3: CSARQGYNYGYTF

V: TRBV5-1
J: TRBJ2-7
size: .
CDR3: CASRQDPGGTYEQYF

V: TRBV28
J: TRBJ1-5
size: .
CDR3: CASSPWLAGGSNQPQHF

V: TRBV28
J: TRBJ1-4
size: .
CDR3: CASSLSTGANEKLFF

V: TRBV7-3
J: TRBJ2-3
size: .
CDR3: CASGMTSATTDTQYF

V: TRBV19
J: TRBJ2-7
size: .
CDR3: CASSTAGGGDEQYF

V: TRBV5-4
J: TRBJ2-3
size: .
CDR3: CASSGGTSGGGSTDTQYF

V: TRBV30
J: TRBJ2-1
size: .
CDR3: CAWSRGSYNEQFF

V: TRBV27
J: TRBJ2-6
size: .
CDR3: CASSERAGANVLTF

V: TRBV30
J: TRBJ1-1
size: .
CDR3: CAWRRGGGPLNTEAFF

V: TRBV5-4
J: TRBJ2-1
size: many
CDR3: CASSSLLAGSSYNEQFF